This T cell receptor (beta chain) is from a study of PD-L1 blockade in urothelial cancer. Only in-frame clones appear in the TCRdb table, and some are missing; sequencing was by immunoSEQ multiplex PCR. The sample holds fewer than 50,000 clones; 70% to 90% are singletons and the top ten take 25%. Sample time point: pretreatment peripheral blood. V shed 1 base, J shed 5 bases, and the junction held 5 bases outside the gene matches. Germline-derived CDR1 and CDR2 are SGHNT and YENEEA. The length of the CDR3 is 15 residues. Sample: PBMCs, taken around atezolizumab (anti-PD-L1) treatment. The chain joins TRBV11-3 to TRBJ2-1; 7 bases are a match to TRBD1. The TCR was taken from a donor at least 40 years old with urothelial cancer. For the CDR3, the DNA is TGTGCCAGCAGCTTAGCGGGGACAGTAGACAATGAGCAGTTCTTC. This gives the protein CASSLAGTVDNEQFF.